A single sample gave rise to the 26 T cell receptor beta chains below, sequenced in a study of control samples from healthy donors and cancer patients. TCRdb's table, derived via immunoSEQ multiplex PCR, lists solely in-frame clones and lacks some. The repertoire includes 100,000 to 150,000 clones, around 92% of them detected once, and approximately 0.58% sits in the top ten. Specimen: PBMCs. The receptor set was obtained from a man older than 75 with head and neck cancer.

The chain links TRBV19 to TRBJ1-2, with D possibly being TRBD1 (5 bases). Trimming shortened V by 6 bases and J by 3 bases, and 23 bases separated the two germline ends. The length of the CDR3 is 17 residues. Germline CDR1 is LNHDA and CDR2 is SQIVND (reference sequence). The CDR3 loop reads CASSQTGDARVDYGYTF. CDR3 coding DNA: TGTGCCAGTAGCCAAACGGGGGACGCGAGGGTCGACTATGGCTACACCTTC.

The rearrangement uses TRBV6-6 and TRBJ1-4; D ambiguous. CDR1 and CDR2 from the germline V gene are MNHNY and SVGAGI (reference sequence). The V and J ends lost 7 bases and 7 bases respectively, with 10 bases between them. This CDR3 is built from 12 residues. The CDR3 nucleotides read TGTGCCAGCAACCATGGAACTGAAAAACTGTTTTTT. This codes for CASNHGTEKLFF.

The chain is built from TRBV2 and TRBJ2-7, with D hard to call. V was pared by 6 bases and J by 5 bases, with 20 bases between. CDR3 length equals 15 residues. The V gene's germline CDR1 is SNHLY and CDR2 FYNNEI. The CDR3 here is CASRSAGLNFHEQYF. For the CDR3, the DNA is TGTGCCAGCAGGTCTGCAGGCCTTAACTTCCACGAGCAGTACTTC.

The chain recombines TRBV7-9 with TRBJ1-2; possible D gene TRBD1, 6 bases. The length of the CDR3 is 17 residues. CDR1 is SEHNR and CDR2 is FQNEAQ in the germline V gene (reference sequence). V lost 4 bases and J lost 3, with 21 bases in between. As DNA, the CDR3 is TGTGCCAGCAGCTCCCGACCGGAACGGGGGGCACACTATGGCTACACCTTC. Protein product: CASSSRPERGAHYGYTF.

The DNA of the CDR3 is TGTGCCAGCAGTTACTCGAAGGGAGTTAGTTCACCCCTCCACTTT. Translating it yields CASSYSKGVSSPLHF. This rearrangement joins TRBV6-5 to TRBJ1-6; D is undetermined. This CDR3 is 15 amino acids long. Germline loops: CDR1 MNHEY, CDR2 SVGAGI. V was trimmed by 0 bases and J by 9 bases, leaving 12 bases between them.

The CDR3 spells CASSLTGSAKNIQYF. The DNA of the CDR3 is TGTGCCAGCAGCCTGACAGGGTCTGCCAAAAACATTCAGTACTTC. The chain has TRBV7-9 and TRBJ2-4; 7 bases align to TRBD1. V trimming: 5 bases; J trimming: 1 base; junction bases outside the gene matches: 5. The CDR3 is made up of 15 amino acids. Germline V gene sequence: CDR1 SEHNR, CDR2 FQNEAQ (reference sequence).

This chain uses TRBV9 with TRBJ2-5; TRBD2 agrees at 13 bases. The germline V gene has CDR1 SGDLS and CDR2 YYNGEE. Trimming cost V 0 bases and J 4 bases; bases outside gene matches: 12. CDR3 size: 19 residues. The CDR3 DNA reads as TGTGCCAGCAGCGTAGAGTATTCCTGGACTAGCGGGAGCAGAGAGACCCAGTACTTC. This sequence encodes CASSVEYSWTSGSRETQYF.

This chain connects TRBV27 to TRBJ2-1, with 10 bases fitting TRBD1. The CDR3 extends over 17 amino acids. From germline, CDR1 is MNHEY and CDR2 SMNVEV (reference sequence). After removal of 5 bases from V and 0 bases from J, the junction contained 7 bases not matched to a gene. CDR3 DNA sequence: TGTGCCAGCAGTCCACTCCGGGACAGGGGCTCCTACAATGAGCAGTTCTTC. Its translation is CASSPLRDRGSYNEQFF.

The chain joins TRBV28 to TRBJ1-5, with unresolved D. Germline V CDR1 and CDR2: MDHEN, SYDVKM. The CDR3 sequence is 15 residues long. Trimming cost V 8 bases and J 4 bases, with 18 bases left between them. Here the CDR3 reads CASLAGGMGNQPQHF. The CDR3 DNA is TGTGCCAGCCTGGCGGGCGGGATGGGGAATCAGCCCCAGCATTTT.

The V call is TRBV10-2, the J call TRBJ2-7; D unclear. Trimming stripped 3 bases from V and 6 bases from J, with 18 bases between. This CDR3 is built from 15 residues. Germline CDR1 reads WSHSY; CDR2 reads SAAADI. The CDR3 nucleotides read TGCGCCAGCAGTGACCCCAGTGGGGTCCGCAGCGAGCAGTACTTC. This codes for CASSDPSGVRSEQYF.

This clone was detected once. The V gene is TRBV10-2, the J gene TRBJ2-3; either TRBD1 or TRBD2 may supply D (6 bases each). Germline values: CDR1 WSHSY, CDR2 SAAADI. CDR3 length: 16 amino acids. Trimming pared 0 bases from V and 2 bases from J, leaving 12 bases between. This CDR3 reads CASSESTGAFTDTQYF. CDR3 in DNA: TGCGCCAGCAGTGAGTCGACGGGGGCTTTCACAGATACGCAGTATTTT.

The V call is TRBV9, the J call TRBJ2-7; 7 nucleotides line up with TRBD2. The V gene end was trimmed by 4 bases and the J gene end by 6 bases; junction bases not matched to a gene: 10. The CDR3 has 14 residues. Germline CDR1 is SGDLS and CDR2 is YYNGEE. Here the CDR3 DNA reads TGTGCCAGCAGCCCAGTGCGGGGCGGGAGCGAGCAGTACTTC. It codes for CASSPVRGGSEQYF.

The J gene is TRBJ1-2, the V gene TRBV7-9, with D maybe TRBD1 (5 bases). CDR3 length equals 15 residues. V dropped 0 bases and J dropped 6 bases, with 14 bases sitting between them. Per germline, CDR1 SEHNR and CDR2 FQNEAQ (reference sequence). The CDR3 loop is CASSLAGGRRDGYTF. In DNA form, the CDR3 reads TGTGCCAGCAGCTTAGCGGGGGGACGGCGTGATGGCTACACCTTC.

A remark on this clone: The junction departs from germline at one end; a sequencing error may be responsible. The chain uses TRBV3-1 (or the pseudogene TRBV3-2) and TRBJ2-1; 11 bases match TRBD2. Germline V gene lookup returns CDR1 LGHDT and CDR2 YNNKEL (reference sequence). The CDR3 extends over 15 amino acids. CDR3 protein: CASSQDLTSGTGQVF. The CDR3 DNA is TGTGCCAGCAGCCAAGATCTGACTAGCGGGACGGGGCAGGTCTTC.

The V call is TRBV6-5, the J call TRBJ2-2; D remains ambiguous. The germline gives CDR1 MNHEY, CDR2 SVGAGI. There are 15 residues in the CDR3. Trimming stripped 6 bases from V and 4 bases from J, with 15 bases between. The CDR3 loop is CASRVGQSLTGELFF. DNA for the CDR3: TGTGCCAGCAGGGTAGGCCAGAGCCTCACCGGGGAGCTGTTTTTT.

The chain employs TRBV3-1 (or the pseudogene TRBV3-2) and TRBJ2-7, with a weak D call TRBD1 (5 bases). Germline assignment: CDR1 LGHDT and CDR2 YNNKEL (reference sequence). The length of the CDR3 is 12 residues. V shed 1 base and J shed 9 bases, with 10 bases lying between them. The CDR3 loop reads CASSQVIQAQYF. The CDR3 DNA sequence: TGTGCCAGCAGCCAAGTGATACAGGCGCAGTACTTC.

The J gene is TRBJ2-5, the V gene TRBV19; 12 bases match TRBD1. This CDR3 is 13 amino acids long. Germline values: CDR1 LNHDA, CDR2 SQIVND (reference sequence). V was pared by 10 bases and J by 5 bases, with 5 bases of the junction left unmatched. CDR3 nucleotides: TGTGCCACCGGGACAGGGGGCCTCGAGACCCAGTACTTC. Amino acids: CATGTGGLETQYF.

The chain combines TRBV14 with TRBJ2-1; D is ambiguous. V was cut by 0 bases and J by 9 bases, with 9 bases left in between. The germline gives CDR1 SGHDN, CDR2 FVKESK. The CDR3 totals 13 residues. The DNA for the CDR3 is TGTGCCAGCAGCCAAGATTCTTGGCGTGAGCAGTTCTTC. Translating it yields CASSQDSWREQFF.

The gene calls are TRBV3-1 (or the pseudogene TRBV3-2) and TRBJ1-2; tentative D call: TRBD1 (5 bases). V was trimmed by 3 bases and J by 5 bases, leaving 22 bases between them. The length of the CDR3 is 17 residues. Germline lookup yields CDR1 LGHDT and CDR2 YNNKEL (reference sequence). The CDR3, as DNA: TGTGCCAGCAGCCAGGGATACTCACCTGGGACGGAGTATGGCTACACCTTC. It is translated as CASSQGYSPGTEYGYTF.

This clone showed up just a few times. The rearrangement uses TRBV19 and TRBJ2-7; possibly TRBD2 for D (6 bases). V was cut by 4 bases and J by 2 bases, with 9 bases left in between. From germline, CDR1 is LNHDA and CDR2 SQIVND (reference sequence). This CDR3 spans 13 amino acids. As DNA, the CDR3 is TGTGCCAGTAGTAGACTAGATACCTACGAGCAGTACTTC. Its translation is CASSRLDTYEQYF.

The chain links TRBV11-3 to TRBJ2-3, with D uncertain. There are 14 residues in the CDR3. Trimming stripped 3 bases from V and 6 bases from J, with 13 bases between. CDR1 and CDR2 from the germline V gene are SGHNT and YENEEA. This CDR3 is CASSFFRPPDTQYF. CDR3 nucleotides: TGTGCCAGCAGCTTTTTCAGGCCACCCGATACGCAGTATTTT. The full variable domain, completed using reference TRBV11-3 and TRBJ2-3, is EAGVVQSPRYKIIEKKQPVAFWCNPISGHNTLYWYLQNLGQGPELLIRYENEEAVDDSQLPKDRFSAERLKGVDSTLKIQPAELGDSAVYLCASSFFRPPDTQYFGPGTRLTVL.

This sequence joins TRBV6-5 and TRBJ1-2, with 8 bases lining up with TRBD1. The germline V gene encodes CDR1 MNHEY and CDR2 SVGAGI. The CDR3 runs to 15 residues. V gave up 7 bases and J gave up 4 bases; unmatched junction bases: 11. CDR3 amino acids: CASTSLATGGYGYTF. In nucleotides, the CDR3 is TGTGCCAGCACCTCCCTCGCCACAGGGGGCTATGGCTACACCTTC.

Of note for this clone: The identical CDR3 is also encoded by other nucleotide sequences in the sample. V usage is TRBV19 and J usage is TRBJ1-6; D is uncertain. This CDR3 spans 18 amino acids. V lost 6 bases and J lost 0, with 18 bases in between. Germline lookup yields CDR1 LNHDA and CDR2 SQIVND (reference sequence). The CDR3 coding sequence is TGTGCCAGTAGAAGTAACCGGGCCCTAGACTCCTATAATTCACCCCTCCACTTT. Translation: CASRSNRALDSYNSPLHF.

V gene TRBV7-8 combines with J gene TRBJ2-5, with TRBD1 identical over 8 bases. The CDR3 has 15 residues. Germline V gene sequence: CDR1 SGHVS, CDR2 FQNEAQ. The J segment lost 0 bases and the V segment lost 5 bases, leaving 5 bases of the junction unmatched. The CDR3 loop reads CASSTRDRNQETQYF. The DNA for the CDR3 is TGTGCCAGCAGCACCCGGGACAGGAACCAAGAGACCCAGTACTTC.

The V call is TRBV11-2, the J call TRBJ2-1; 13 bases match TRBD2. The CDR3 consists of 17 residues. From germline, CDR1 is SGHAT and CDR2 FQNNGV. V trimming: 4 bases; J trimming: 6 bases; junction bases outside the gene matches: 9. The CDR3 is CASSSNGLAGVFNEQFF. CDR3 in DNA: TGTGCCAGCAGCTCAAACGGACTAGCGGGAGTGTTCAATGAGCAGTTCTTC.

CDR3 DNA sequence: TGCGCCAGCAGCCAAGAGGGAGGCAGATCCTACGAGCAGTACTTC. Its protein product is CASSQEGGRSYEQYF. This chain joins TRBV4-1 and TRBJ2-7; maybe TRBD2 (6 bases). The CDR3 runs to 15 residues. Trimming pared 0 bases from V and 1 base from J, leaving 10 bases between. The germline CDR1 and CDR2 sequences are MGHRA and YSYEKL.